The 20 T cell receptor beta chains presented below share a single source sample, sequenced in a study of blood T cells in healthy people across ages. A second about 7 to 12 cycle PCR used barcoded and J-beta primers. In TCRdb, the 5' RACE reads were re-called with MiXCR into one record per CDR3 protein. The sample consists of 650,000 to 800,000 distinct CDR3 sequences, more than 40% of them appearing once. Sequencing input: blood. These TCRs come from a man aged 55 to 70 in good health.

V is TRBV7-2 and J is TRBJ2-7; D remains ambiguous. This CDR3 has 14 amino acids. V lost 2 bases to trimming and J lost 5 bases, with 13 bases between them. Germline CDR1 reads SGHTA; CDR2 reads FQGNSA. The CDR3: CASSLPNLAHEQYF. The CDR3 coding sequence is TGTGCCAGCAGCTTACCGAACTTGGCCCACGAGCAGTACTTC.

This clonotype has just a few counts. This rearrangement joins TRBV20-1 to TRBJ1-5; D not certain. The CDR3 spans 12 residues. V shed 3 bases and J shed 1 base, with 4 bases lying between them. CDR1 is DFQATT, CDR2 SNEGSKA, per germline (reference sequence). The CDR3 is CSARVSNQPQHF. DNA for the CDR3: TGCAGTGCTAGGGTGAGCAATCAGCCCCAGCATTTT.

Only a few counts were recorded for this clonotype. The rearrangement joins TRBV24-1 to TRBJ2-5, with a weak D call TRBD2 (5 bases). V lost 1 base and J 1 base, leaving 6 bases between the germline ends. The CDR3 loop spans 14 amino acids. Germline-derived CDR1 and CDR2 are KGHDR and SFDVKD. The CDR3 DNA is TGTGCCACCAGTGATTTCGGAGGCCAAGAGACCCAGTACTTC. Translation gives CATSDFGGQETQYF.

The rearrangement joins TRBV3-1 to TRBJ1-5; D may be TRBD1 (5 bases). The germline V gene encodes CDR1 LGHDT and CDR2 YNNKEL (reference sequence). Trimming stripped 3 bases from V and 5 bases from J, with 29 bases between. This CDR3 has 20 residues. CDR3 in DNA: TGTGCCAGCAGCCACGAACTCGGGACGAGGCCTTCCCAAAGCCATCAGCCCCAGCATTTT. It codes for CASSHELGTRPSQSHQPQHF.

The chain is built from TRBV5-1 and TRBJ1-6; D is unresolved. V lost 0 bases and J 8 bases, leaving 15 bases between the germline ends. The CDR3 sequence is 16 residues long. Germline CDR1 and CDR2: SGHRS and YFSETQ. The CDR3 spells CASSLAAVGDDSPLHF. The CDR3, as DNA: TGCGCCAGCAGCTTGGCCGCGGTAGGAGATGATTCACCCCTCCACTTT.

The chain combines TRBV7-6 with TRBJ1-4; D is unclear. Looked up from germline, CDR1 is SGHVS and CDR2 is FNYEAQ. Deletions cut 5 bases from V and 3 bases from J, with 7 bases between. The CDR3 is 13 amino acids. This chain's CDR3 is CASSRKPNEKLFF. For the CDR3, the DNA is TGTGCCAGCAGCCGAAAACCTAATGAAAAACTGTTTTTT.

This clonotype occurred many times. The rearrangement uses TRBV7-9 and TRBJ2-7; D may correspond to TRBD1 or TRBD2 (6 bases each). Germline V gives CDR1 SEHNR, CDR2 FQNEAQ (reference sequence). CDR3 size: 13 residues. The V gene lost 1 base and the J gene lost 6 bases, with 10 bases spanning the gap. CDR3 in DNA: TGTGCCAGCAGCTTAGAGGGGGGTCGCGAGCAGTACTTC. Its protein is CASSLEGGREQYF.

This clonotype has a handful of counts. V usage is TRBV6-5 and J usage is TRBJ2-5; D unresolved. Germline V gene sequence: CDR1 MNHEY, CDR2 SVGAGI. CDR3 length: 12 residues. V was cut by 0 bases and J by 7 bases, with 6 bases left in between. CDR3 in amino acids: CASSYSSGTQYF. The CDR3 DNA reads as TGTGCCAGCAGTTACTCATCTGGGACCCAGTACTTC.

The CDR3 DNA is TGTGCCAGCAGTTCGACAGGGGCCTCAGATACGCAGTATTTT. Amino acid sequence: CASSSTGASDTQYF. This chain links TRBV6-5 with TRBJ2-3; the match to TRBD1 covers 8 bases. The V gene's germline CDR1 is MNHEY and CDR2 SVGAGI. After removal of 4 bases from V and 4 bases from J, the junction contained 4 bases not matched to a gene. The CDR3 has 14 amino acids.

The V call is TRBV5-6, the J call TRBJ2-3; 9 nucleotides align to TRBD2. Per germline, CDR1 SGHDT and CDR2 YYEEEE. With 0 bases clipped from V and 5 bases from J, the junction kept 7 bases outside the gene matches. CDR3 length equals 16 residues. The CDR3 nucleotides are TGTGCCAGCAGCTTGGGCGGCGGGGGGGCCGTAGATACGCAGTATTTT. This encodes CASSLGGGGAVDTQYF. The variable domain in full, completed from reference TRBV5-6 and TRBJ2-3, reads DAGVTQSPTHLIKTRGQQVTLRCSPKSGHDTVSWYQQALGQGPQFIFQYYEEEERQRGNFPDRFSGHQFPNYSSELNVNALLLGDSALYLCASSLGGGGAVDTQYFGPGTRLTVL.

CDR3 protein: CASNPQGQGTYEQYF. DNA of the CDR3: TGTGCCAGCAACCCCCAGGGACAGGGTACTTACGAGCAGTACTTC. This chain joins TRBV27 and TRBJ2-7; TRBD1 aligns across 9 bases. Losses at the gene ends were 7 bases for V and 4 bases for J; bases not matched to a gene: 11. The CDR3 spans 15 residues. The germline V gene has CDR1 MNHEY and CDR2 SMNVEV (reference sequence).

This clonotype was recorded only once. The V call is TRBV21-1, the J call TRBJ2-5; TRBD2 reflects the table's D call only, with no check against the DNA. TRBV21-1 is a listed pseudogene. CDR3 length: 16 amino acids. The CDR3 region has the DNA TGTGCCAGCAGCAACCAGCGGGGGGCAGGGTCAACTGAGCAGTACTTC. Protein sequence: CASSNQRGAGSTEQYF.

V gene TRBV7-9 combines with J gene TRBJ1-2; unclear D gene. The CDR3 is 18 amino acids. Germline loops: CDR1 SEHNR, CDR2 FQNEAQ (reference sequence). The ends were cut back, 5 bases at V and 6 bases at J, with 28 bases in the middle. CDR3: CASSPSGWLSFFVDGYTF. The CDR3 DNA reads TGTGCCAGCAGCCCGTCGGGGTGGCTATCTTTTTTTGTGGATGGCTACACCTTC. The whole variable domain, filled in from reference TRBV7-9 and TRBJ1-2, reads DTGVSQNPRHKITKRGQNVTFRCDPISEHNRLYWYRQTLGQGPEFLTYFQNEAQLEKSRLLSDRFSAERPKGSFSTLEIQRTEQGDSAMYLCASSPSGWLSFFVDGYTFGSGTRLTVV.

The genes are TRBV3-1 and TRBJ2-7, with 13 bases lining up with TRBD2. V lost 6 bases and J lost 0; bases outside the gene matches: 8. In germline, CDR1 is LGHDT, CDR2 YNNKEL (reference sequence). There are 17 residues in the CDR3. The CDR3 reads CASSPGTSGMSSYEQYF. CDR3 bases: TGTGCCAGCAGTCCCGGGACTAGCGGGATGAGCTCCTACGAGCAGTACTTC.

This clonotype showed up just once. This sequence joins TRBV19 and TRBJ2-4; 7 bases are a match to TRBD1. V trimming: 6 bases; J trimming: 0 bases; junction bases outside the gene matches: 11. The CDR3 spans 17 residues. Germline loops: CDR1 LNHDA, CDR2 SQIVND (reference sequence). CDR3 in amino acids: CASSDMTGNLAKNIQYF. For the CDR3, the DNA is TGTGCCAGTAGCGATATGACAGGGAATTTAGCCAAAAACATTCAGTACTTC.

The genes are TRBV20-1 and TRBJ2-3, with 11 bases matching TRBD2. Germline CDR1 reads DFQATT; CDR2 reads SNEGSKA (reference sequence). The ends lost 3 bases at V and 3 bases at J; junction bases unmatched: 5. The CDR3 covers 15 residues. Here the CDR3 DNA reads TGCAGTGCTAGGCCCACTAGCGGGGGAACAGATACGCAGTATTTT. The encoded protein is CSARPTSGGTDTQYF.

The chain has TRBV6-2 or TRBV6-3 and TRBJ1-2; 7 bases fit TRBD1. This CDR3 spans 16 amino acids. The germline gives CDR1 MNHEY, CDR2 SVGEGT. The junction had 10 bases not matched to a gene; V was cut back by 0 bases and J by 6 bases. Here the CDR3 DNA reads TGTGCCAGCAGTTACTCGAGCGACAGGGTTGCAAATGGCTACACCTTC. It is translated as CASSYSSDRVANGYTF.

The V call is TRBV6-2 or TRBV6-3, the J call TRBJ2-7; D perhaps matches TRBD2 (6 bases). The CDR3 is 14 amino acids. Germline lookup yields CDR1 MNHEY and CDR2 SVGEGT. Trimming took 0 bases from V and 6 from J, leaving 12 bases between them. The CDR3 sequence is CASSYSSGRIEQYF. The DNA of the CDR3 is TGTGCCAGCAGTTACTCGTCAGGGAGGATCGAGCAGTACTTC.

The chain carries TRBV28 and TRBJ1-1; tentative D call: TRBD1 (6 bases). Germline lookup yields CDR1 MDHEN and CDR2 SYDVKM. The V end was cut by 2 bases, the J end by 4 bases, with 14 bases between. This CDR3 region has 15 residues. The CDR3 spells CASSLIQGRGTEAFF. The DNA of the CDR3 is TGTGCCAGCAGTTTAATCCAGGGCAGGGGCACTGAAGCTTTCTTT.

This clonotype has ten or more counts. The chain joins TRBV12-3 or TRBV12-4 to TRBJ2-5, with 13 bases lining up with TRBD2. Trimming took 5 bases from V and 6 from J; bases not matched to a gene: 6. The CDR3 is made up of 15 amino acids. CDR3 in amino acids: CASSPQGLAGKTQYF. CDR3 bases: TGTGCCAGCAGTCCGCAGGGACTAGCGGGAAAGACCCAGTACTTC.